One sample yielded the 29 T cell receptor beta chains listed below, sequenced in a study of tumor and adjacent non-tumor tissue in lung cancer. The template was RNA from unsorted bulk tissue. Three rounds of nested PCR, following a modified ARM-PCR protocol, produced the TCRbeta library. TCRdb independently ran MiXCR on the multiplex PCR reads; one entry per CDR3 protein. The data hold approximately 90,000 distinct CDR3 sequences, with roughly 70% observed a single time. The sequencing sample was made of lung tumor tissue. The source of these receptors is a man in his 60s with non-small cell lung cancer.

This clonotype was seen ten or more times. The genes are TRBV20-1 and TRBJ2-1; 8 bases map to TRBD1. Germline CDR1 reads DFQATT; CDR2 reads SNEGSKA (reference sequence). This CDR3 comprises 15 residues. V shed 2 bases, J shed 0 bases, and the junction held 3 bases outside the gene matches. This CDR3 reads CSARTDRGSYNEQFF. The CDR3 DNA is TGCAGTGCTAGAACCGACAGGGGCTCCTACAATGAGCAGTTCTTC.

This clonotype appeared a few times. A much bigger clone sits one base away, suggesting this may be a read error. CDR3 region: CASSHSGMGEQYF. CDR3 in DNA: TGTGCCAGCAGTCACTCAGGGATGGGGGAGCAGTACTTC. This chain uses TRBV12-3 or TRBV12-4 with TRBJ2-7, with a tentative D call TRBD1 (5 bases). The length of the CDR3 is 13 residues. The V and J ends lost 5 bases and 7 bases respectively, with 15 bases between them.

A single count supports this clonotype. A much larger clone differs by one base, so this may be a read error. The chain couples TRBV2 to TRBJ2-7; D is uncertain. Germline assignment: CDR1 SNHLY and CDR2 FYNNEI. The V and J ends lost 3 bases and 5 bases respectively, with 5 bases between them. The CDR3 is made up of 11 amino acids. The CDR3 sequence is CASSDADEQYF. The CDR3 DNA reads TGTGCCAGCAGTGACGCGGACGAGCAGTACTTC. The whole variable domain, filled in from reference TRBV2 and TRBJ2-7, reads EPEVTQTPSHQVTQMGQEVILRCVPISNHLYFYWYRQILGQKVEFLVSFYNNEISEKSEIFDDQFSVERPDGSNFTLKIRSTKLEDSAMYFCASSDADEQYFGPGTRLTVT.

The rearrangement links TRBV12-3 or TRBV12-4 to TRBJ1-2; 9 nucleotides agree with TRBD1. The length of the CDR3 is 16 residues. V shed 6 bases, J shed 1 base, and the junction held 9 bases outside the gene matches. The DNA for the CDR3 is TGTGCCAGCAGATTAATGTCGGGACAGGGTAACTATGGCTACACCTTC. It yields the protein CASRLMSGQGNYGYTF.

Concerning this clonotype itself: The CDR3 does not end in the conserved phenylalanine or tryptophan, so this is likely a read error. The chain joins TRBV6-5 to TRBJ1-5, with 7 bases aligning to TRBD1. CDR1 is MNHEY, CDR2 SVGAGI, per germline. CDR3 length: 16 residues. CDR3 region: CASSSSGTAINQPQHY. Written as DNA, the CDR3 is TGTGCTAGCAGTTCCTCCGGGACAGCGATCAATCAGCCCCAGCATTAT.

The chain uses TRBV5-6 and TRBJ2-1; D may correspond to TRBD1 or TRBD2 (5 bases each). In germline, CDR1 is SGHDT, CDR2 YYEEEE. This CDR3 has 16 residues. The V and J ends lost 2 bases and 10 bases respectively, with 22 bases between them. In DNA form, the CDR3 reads TGTGCCAGCAGCTTATTGGACATGGGGAGTTGGAAAGAGCAGTTCTTC. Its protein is CASSLLDMGSWKEQFF.

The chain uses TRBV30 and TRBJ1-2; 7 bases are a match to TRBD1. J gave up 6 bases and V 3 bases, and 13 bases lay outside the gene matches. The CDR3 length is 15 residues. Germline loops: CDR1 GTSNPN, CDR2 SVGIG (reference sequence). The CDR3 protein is CAWRYPRGTVHGYTF. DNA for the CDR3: TGTGCCTGGAGATACCCCCGCGGGACAGTTCATGGCTACACCTTC. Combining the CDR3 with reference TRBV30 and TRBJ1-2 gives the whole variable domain SQTIHQWPATLVQPVGSPLSLECTVEGTSNPNLYWYRQAAGRGLQLLFYSVGIGQISSEVPQNLSASRPQDRQFILSSKKLLLSDSGFYLCAWRYPRGTVHGYTFGSGTRLTVV.

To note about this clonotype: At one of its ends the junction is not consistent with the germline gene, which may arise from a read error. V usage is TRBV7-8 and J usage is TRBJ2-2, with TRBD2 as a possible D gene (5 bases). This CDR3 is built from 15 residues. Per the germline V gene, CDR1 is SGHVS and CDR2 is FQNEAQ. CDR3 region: CANSLTRSYTGELFF. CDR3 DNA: TGTGCCAACAGCTTAACGAGATCATACACCGGGGAGCTGTTCTTT. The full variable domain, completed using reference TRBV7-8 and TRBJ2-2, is GAGVSQSPRYKVAKRGQDVALRCDPISGHVSLFWYQQALGQGPEFLTYFQNEAQLDKSGLPSDRFFAERPEGSVSTLKIQRTQQEDSAVYLCANSLTRSYTGELFFGEGSRLTVL.

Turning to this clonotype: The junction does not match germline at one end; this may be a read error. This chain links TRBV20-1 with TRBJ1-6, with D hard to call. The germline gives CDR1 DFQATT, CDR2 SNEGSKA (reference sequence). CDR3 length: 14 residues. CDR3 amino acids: CTARDALGGSPLHF. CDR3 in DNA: TGCACTGCTAGAGATGCCCTAGGCGGTTCACCCCTCCACTTT.

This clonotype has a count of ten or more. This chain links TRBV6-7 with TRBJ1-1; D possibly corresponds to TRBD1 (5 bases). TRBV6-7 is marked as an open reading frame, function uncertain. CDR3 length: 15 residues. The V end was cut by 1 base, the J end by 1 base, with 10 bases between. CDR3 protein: CASSYLTTENTEAFF. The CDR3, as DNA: TGTGCCAGCAGTTACTTAACGACAGAGAACACTGAAGCTTTCTTT.

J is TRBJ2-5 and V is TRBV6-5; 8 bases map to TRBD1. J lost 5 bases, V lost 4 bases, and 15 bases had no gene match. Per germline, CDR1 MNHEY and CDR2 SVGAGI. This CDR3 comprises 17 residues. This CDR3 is CASSSGLTGGSGETQYF. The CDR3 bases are TGTGCCAGCAGTTCCGGACTAACAGGGGGATCGGGGGAGACCCAGTACTTC.

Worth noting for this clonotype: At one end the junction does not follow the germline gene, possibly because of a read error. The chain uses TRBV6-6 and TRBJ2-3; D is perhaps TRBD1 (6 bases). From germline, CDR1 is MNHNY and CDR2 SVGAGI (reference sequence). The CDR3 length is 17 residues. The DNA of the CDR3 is TGTACCAGCAGTTACGGTGAGGACAGTTGCTACACAGATACGCAGTATTTT. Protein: CTSSYGEDSCYTDTQYF.

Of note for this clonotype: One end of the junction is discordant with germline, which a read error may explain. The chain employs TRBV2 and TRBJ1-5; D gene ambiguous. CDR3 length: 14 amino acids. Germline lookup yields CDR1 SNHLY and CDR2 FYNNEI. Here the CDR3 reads CASRPDTNNQAQHF. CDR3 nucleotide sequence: TGTGCCAGCAGACCAGACACCAATAATCAGGCCCAGCATTTT.

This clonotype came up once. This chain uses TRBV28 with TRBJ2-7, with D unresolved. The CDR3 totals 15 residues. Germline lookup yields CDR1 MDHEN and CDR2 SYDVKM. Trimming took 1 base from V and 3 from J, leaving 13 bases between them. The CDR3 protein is CASSLYTSWRYEQYF. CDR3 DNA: TGTGCCAGCAGTTTATACACCAGCTGGCGCTACGAGCAGTACTTC.

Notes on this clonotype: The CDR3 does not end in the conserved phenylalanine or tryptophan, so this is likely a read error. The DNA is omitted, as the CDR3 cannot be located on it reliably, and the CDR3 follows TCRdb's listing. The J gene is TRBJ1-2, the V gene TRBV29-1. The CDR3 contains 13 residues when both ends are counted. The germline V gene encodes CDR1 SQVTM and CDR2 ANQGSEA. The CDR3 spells CSSVHADTFGYAL.

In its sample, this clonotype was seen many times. The CDR3 bases are TGCGCCAGCAGCCGGCTACCCCGGGGAGAGACCCAGTACTTC. Its translation: CASSRLPRGETQYF. V gene TRBV5-1 combines with J gene TRBJ2-5; weak D call: TRBD2 (5 bases). The CDR3 is 14 amino acids. The germline gives CDR1 SGHRS, CDR2 YFSETQ. The V end lost 4 bases, the J end lost 4 bases, and 14 bases lay between the germline ends.

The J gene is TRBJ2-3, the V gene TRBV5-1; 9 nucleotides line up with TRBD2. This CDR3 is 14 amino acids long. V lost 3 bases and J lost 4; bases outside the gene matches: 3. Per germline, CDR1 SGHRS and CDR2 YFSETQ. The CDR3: CASSYGGGADTQYF. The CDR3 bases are TGCGCCAGCAGCTATGGCGGGGGGGCAGATACGCAGTATTTT.

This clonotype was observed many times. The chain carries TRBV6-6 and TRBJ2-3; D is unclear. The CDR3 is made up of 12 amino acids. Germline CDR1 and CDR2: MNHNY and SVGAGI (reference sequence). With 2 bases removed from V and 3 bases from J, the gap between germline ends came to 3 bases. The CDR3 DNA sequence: TGTGCCAGCAGTTACGGTACAGATACGCAGTATTTT. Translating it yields CASSYGTDTQYF.

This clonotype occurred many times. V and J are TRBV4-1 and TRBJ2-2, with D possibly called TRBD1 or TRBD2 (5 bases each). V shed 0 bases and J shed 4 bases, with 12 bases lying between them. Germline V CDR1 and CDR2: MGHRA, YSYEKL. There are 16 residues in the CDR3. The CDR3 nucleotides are TGCGCCAGCAGCCAAGATGGGGACGGAGTCACCGGGGAGCTGTTTTTT. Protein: CASSQDGDGVTGELFF.

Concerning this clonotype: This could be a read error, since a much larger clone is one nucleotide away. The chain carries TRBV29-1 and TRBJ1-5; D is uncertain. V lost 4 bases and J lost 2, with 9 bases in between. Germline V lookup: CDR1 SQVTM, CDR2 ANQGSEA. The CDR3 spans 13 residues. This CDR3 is CSVAKECNQPQHF. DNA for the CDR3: TGCAGCGTTGCTAAGGAGTGCAATCAGCCCCAGCATTTT. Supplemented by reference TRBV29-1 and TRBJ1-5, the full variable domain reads SAVISQKPSRDICQRGTSLTIQCQVDSQVTMMFWYRQQPGQSLTLIATANQGSEATYESGFVIDKFPISRPNLTFSTLTVSNMSPEDSSIYLCSVAKECNQPQHFGDGTRLSIL.

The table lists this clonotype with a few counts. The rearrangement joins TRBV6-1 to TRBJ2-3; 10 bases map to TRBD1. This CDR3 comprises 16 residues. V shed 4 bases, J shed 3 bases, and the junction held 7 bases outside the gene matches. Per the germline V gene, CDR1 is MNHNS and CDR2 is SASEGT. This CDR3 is CASSASDRGMTDTQYF. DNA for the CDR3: TGTGCCAGCAGTGCCTCGGACAGGGGGATGACAGATACGCAGTATTTT.

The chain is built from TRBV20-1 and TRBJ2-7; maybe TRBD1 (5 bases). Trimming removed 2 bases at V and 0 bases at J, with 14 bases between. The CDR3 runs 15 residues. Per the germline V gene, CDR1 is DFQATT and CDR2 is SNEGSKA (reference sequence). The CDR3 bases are TGCAGTGCTAGACTAGGACAATCTGGCTCCTACGAGCAGTACTTC. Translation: CSARLGQSGSYEQYF.

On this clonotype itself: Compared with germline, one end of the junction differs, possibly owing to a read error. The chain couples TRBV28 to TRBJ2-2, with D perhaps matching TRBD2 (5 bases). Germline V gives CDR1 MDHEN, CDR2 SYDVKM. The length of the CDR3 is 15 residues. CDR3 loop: CPSSLGGYNTGELFF. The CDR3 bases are TGTCCCAGCAGTTTAGGAGGATACAACACCGGGGAGCTGTTTTTT.

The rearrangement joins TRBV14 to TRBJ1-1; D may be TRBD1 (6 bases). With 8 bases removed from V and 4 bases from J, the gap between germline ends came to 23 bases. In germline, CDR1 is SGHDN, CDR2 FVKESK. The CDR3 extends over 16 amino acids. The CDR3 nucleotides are TGTGCCAGCGAATCAACAGCTGACGAGGGGGGCACTGAAGCTTTCTTT. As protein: CASESTADEGGTEAFF.

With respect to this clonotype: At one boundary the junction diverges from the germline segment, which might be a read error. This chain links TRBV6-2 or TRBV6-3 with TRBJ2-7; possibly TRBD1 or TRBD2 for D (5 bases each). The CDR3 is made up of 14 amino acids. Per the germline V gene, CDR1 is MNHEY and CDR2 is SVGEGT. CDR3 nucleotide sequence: TGCACCAGCAGTAGGACACCAAGGACTTACGAGCAGTACTTC. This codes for CTSSRTPRTYEQYF.

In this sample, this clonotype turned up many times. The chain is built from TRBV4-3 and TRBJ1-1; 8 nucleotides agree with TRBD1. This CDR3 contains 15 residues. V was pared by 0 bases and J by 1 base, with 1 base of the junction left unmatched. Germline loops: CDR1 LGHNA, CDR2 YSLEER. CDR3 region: CASSQDDRGNTEAFF. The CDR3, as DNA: TGCGCCAGCAGCCAAGACGACAGGGGGAACACTGAAGCTTTCTTT.

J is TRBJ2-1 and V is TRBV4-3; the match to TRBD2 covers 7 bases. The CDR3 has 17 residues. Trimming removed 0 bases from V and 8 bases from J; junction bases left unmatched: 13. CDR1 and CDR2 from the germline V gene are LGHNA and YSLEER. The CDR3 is CASSQDPAGCTIDEQFF. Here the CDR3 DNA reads TGCGCCAGCAGCCAAGATCCAGCGGGATGCACCATTGATGAGCAGTTCTTC.

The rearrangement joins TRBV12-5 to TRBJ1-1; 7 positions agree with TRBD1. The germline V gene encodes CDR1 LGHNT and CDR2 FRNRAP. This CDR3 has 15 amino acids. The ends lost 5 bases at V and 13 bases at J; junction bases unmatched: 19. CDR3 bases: TGTGCTAGTGGTCCGAGGGGACAGATGAACACTGGAGTTTTCTTT. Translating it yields CASGPRGQMNTGVFF.

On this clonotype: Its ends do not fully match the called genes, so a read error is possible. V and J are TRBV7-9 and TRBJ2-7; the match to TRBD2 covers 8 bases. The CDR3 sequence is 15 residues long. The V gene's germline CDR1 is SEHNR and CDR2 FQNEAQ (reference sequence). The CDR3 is CASNLAIAGLHEQYF. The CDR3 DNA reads TGTGCCAGCAACTTAGCAATAGCGGGACTGCACGAGCAGTACTTC.